A selection of T cell receptor beta chains follows, all from one sample in a study of blood T cell repertoires in COVID-19. Some clones are missing from TCRdb's copy, which holds only in-frame ones; the method was immunoSEQ multiplex PCR. The repertoire holds around 70,000 clones, with around 91% as singletons. Sequencing was carried out using peripheral blood. These receptors were obtained from a human donor in a cohort sampled during active COVID-19. Both conserved end residues are part of each CDR3. Fields, in order: D gene, J gene, clone size, V gene, CDR3 DNA, CDR3 protein. D genes are given only for firm matches. Clone size, where shown, is once, few, many, or a class for clones that have expanded.

D: .; J: TRBJ1-1; size: .; V: TRBV11-2; DNA: TGTGCCAGCAGCTTTTCCCGGACTGAAGCTTTCTTT; CDR3: CASSFSRTEAFF
D: .; J: TRBJ1-5; size: once; V: TRBV7-5; DNA: TGTGCCAGAAGCTTAGCAGGTGAACAGCCCCAGCATTTT; CDR3: CARSLAGEQPQHF
D: .; J: TRBJ2-2; size: .; V: TRBV7-2; DNA: TGTGCCAGCAGCCCTAGGCTTGGGGGGGAGCTGTTTTTT; CDR3: CASSPRLGGELFF
D: .; J: TRBJ2-2; size: .; V: TRBV5-6; DNA: TGTGCCAGCAGCGCCGGCCTACAGATAAACACCGGGGAGCTGTTTTTT; CDR3: CASSAGLQINTGELFF
D: .; J: TRBJ2-2; size: .; V: TRBV6-2/TRBV6-3; DNA: TGTGCCAGCAGTTGGGGCCAACGGCAAGCGACCGGGGAGCTGTTTTTT; CDR3: CASSWGQRQATGELFF
D: .; J: TRBJ2-5; size: .; V: TRBV7-8; DNA: TGTGCCAGCAGCTTACACAGGGTTATAGTAGAGACCCAGTACTTC; CDR3: CASSLHRVIVETQYF
D: .; J: TRBJ1-5; size: .; V: TRBV12-3/TRBV12-4; DNA: TGTGCCAGCAGTTCCCCCCTCGATCAGCCCCAGCATTTT; CDR3: CASSSPLDQPQHF
D: .; J: TRBJ2-1; size: .; V: TRBV5-1; DNA: TGCGCCAGCAGCTTGGTAGGGGAGGTCTACAATGAGCAGTTCTTC; CDR3: CASSLVGEVYNEQFF
D: TRBD1; J: TRBJ2-7; size: .; V: TRBV27; DNA: TGTGCCAGCAGTTTTGCCGGGACAGGGGTTGGGGAGCAGTACTTC; CDR3: CASSFAGTGVGEQYF
D: TRBD1; J: TRBJ2-2; size: once; V: TRBV6-5; DNA: TGTGCCAGCAGTCCGGGACAGTTGAACACCGGGGAGCTGTTTTTT; CDR3: CASSPGQLNTGELFF
D: .; J: TRBJ1-2; size: .; V: TRBV3-1/TRBV3-2; DNA: TGTGCCAGCAGCCACAGAACTGTACAGCCATATGGCTACACCTTC; CDR3: CASSHRTVQPYGYTF